Below, 30 T cell receptor beta chains from the same sample are listed, as sequenced in a study of blood T cells in healthy people across ages. Alongside a J-beta primer mix, a sample-barcoded 5' primer served in a second PCR lasting 7 to 11 cycles. Via MiXCR, TCRdb re-called the 5' RACE reads, giving one row per CDR3 protein. This table holds hundreds of thousands of distinct CDR3 sequences, over 40% found once. Sequencing was carried out using blood. These receptors came from a man older than 75 in good health.

This clonotype has more than one count but fewer than ten. The V and J genes are TRBV5-1 and TRBJ1-2; D unresolved. This CDR3 contains 13 residues. With 3 bases removed from V and 6 bases from J, the gap between germline ends came to 12 bases. The germline CDR1 and CDR2 sequences are SGHRS and YFSETQ. DNA of the CDR3: TGCGCCAGCAGCTCGCGACCCGCAGATGGCTACACCTTC. Translating gives CASSSRPADGYTF.

The chain has TRBV6-6 and TRBJ2-2; the match to TRBD2 covers 7 bases. Unmatched junction bases numbered 8, after V lost 3 bases and J lost 1 base. This CDR3 spans 17 amino acids. Germline V gene data show CDR1 as MNHNY and CDR2 as SVGAGI (reference sequence). The DNA for the CDR3 is TGTGCCAGCAGTTATGGGACTACAAGAGGGAACACCGGGGAGCTGTTTTTT. Encoded protein: CASSYGTTRGNTGELFF.

CDR3 nucleotides: TGTGCCAGCAGCTCGTATGGGGGGCAGCCCCAGCATTTT. Protein sequence: CASSSYGGQPQHF. The chain carries TRBV11-2 and TRBJ1-5; tentatively, D is TRBD1 (5 bases). V was clipped by 4 bases and J by 7 bases, with 11 bases between them. The CDR3 runs to 13 residues. Per the germline V gene, CDR1 is SGHAT and CDR2 is FQNNGV.

This clonotype showed up just a few times. CDR3 region: CAISEGTPADTQYF. The CDR3 nucleotides read TGTGCCATCAGTGAAGGGACCCCCGCGGATACGCAGTATTTT. This chain joins TRBV10-3 and TRBJ2-3; the D gene could be TRBD1 or TRBD2 (5 bases each). In germline, CDR1 is ENHRY, CDR2 SYGVKD. The ends were cut back, 3 bases at V and 6 bases at J, with 13 bases in the middle. This CDR3 contains 14 residues.

V usage is TRBV29-1 and J usage is TRBJ2-2; D not certain. V was cut by 3 bases and J by 1 base, with 6 bases left in between. The CDR3 covers 13 residues. Germline V CDR1 and CDR2: SQVTM, ANQGSEA. The CDR3 loop is CSVDHRNTGELFF. CDR3 DNA sequence: TGCAGCGTTGATCACAGGAACACCGGGGAGCTGTTTTTT.

This chain joins TRBV7-2 and TRBJ2-7; D call uncertain. CDR1 and CDR2 (germline): SGHTA, FQGNSA. The CDR3 loop spans 11 amino acids. V was cut by 3 bases and J by 6 bases, with 6 bases left in between. This chain's CDR3 is CASSFGREQYF. DNA of the CDR3: TGTGCCAGCAGCTTCGGGCGCGAGCAGTACTTC.

This clonotype appeared many times. The chain combines TRBV20-1 with TRBJ2-5, with D uncertain. The V gene's germline CDR1 is DFQATT and CDR2 SNEGSKA (reference sequence). Trimming stripped 1 base from V and 5 bases from J, with 5 bases between. CDR3 length: 11 residues. The CDR3 sequence is CSARARETQYF. The CDR3 nucleotides read TGCAGTGCTAGAGCAAGGGAGACCCAGTACTTC.

As concerns this clonotype: The junction differs from germline at one of its ends, possibly a read error. This chain connects TRBV6-1 to TRBJ1-2; TRBD1 might be the D (5 bases). The germline CDR1 and CDR2 sequences are MNHNS and SASEGT. This CDR3 has 13 residues. The CDR3 here is CASSNQQVNGCTF. The CDR3 region has the DNA TGTGCCAGCAGTAACCAACAGGTGAATGGCTGCACCTTC.

The genes are TRBV2 and TRBJ2-4; D might be TRBD2 (5 bases). Trimming removed 6 bases from V and 7 bases from J, with 10 bases in between. This CDR3 has 12 amino acids. CDR1 SNHLY and CDR2 FYNNEI come from the germline V gene. The CDR3 here is CASRTIDNIQYF. CDR3 DNA: TGTGCCAGCAGGACTATAGATAACATTCAGTACTTC.

This rearrangement joins TRBV15 to TRBJ2-7; TRBD2 aligns across 14 bases. Near its end, the DNA agrees better with TRBJ2-5, so the J call may be wrong. CDR3 length equals 17 residues. Germline CDR1 reads LNHNV; CDR2 reads YYDKDF (reference sequence). The CDR3 nucleotides are TGTGCCACCAGCACCCCGGGACTAGCGGGAGAAAGGGAGACCCAGTACTTC. Amino acid sequence: CATSTPGLAGERETQYF.

The chain has TRBV27 and TRBJ2-1; D is uncertain. The CDR3 contains 18 residues. Germline values: CDR1 MNHEY, CDR2 SMNVEV (reference sequence). The V end was cut by 5 bases, the J end by 5 bases, with 25 bases between. The CDR3 bases are TGTGCCAGCAGTCCCCTCCCAAGGATGGGCCCTGTCAACAATGAGCAGTTCTTC. This codes for CASSPLPRMGPVNNEQFF.

This chain connects TRBV18 to TRBJ1-4; D gene unclear. With 0 bases removed from V and 4 bases from J, the gap between germline ends came to 12 bases. The CDR3 runs 16 residues. Germline CDR1 KGHSH, CDR2 LQKENI. Here the CDR3 DNA reads TGTGCCAGCTCACCACCCCAGTTACCCTTTAATGAAAAACTGTTTTTT. This gives the protein CASSPPQLPFNEKLFF.

The table lists this clonotype with a few counts. V and J are TRBV20-1 and TRBJ2-5, with 9 bases identical to TRBD2. V lost 6 bases and J lost 5; bases outside the gene matches: 10. CDR1 is DFQATT, CDR2 SNEGSKA, per germline (reference sequence). The CDR3 runs to 14 residues. The CDR3 DNA reads as TGCAGTGCCCTCCGCGGGGGGGCATGGGAGACCCAGTACTTC. Translation: CSALRGGAWETQYF.

This clonotype was counted many times. The CDR3 coding sequence is TGCAGCGTCGAGACAGGCGGGAGGAACATTCAGTACTTC. Protein: CSVETGGRNIQYF. The gene calls are TRBV29-1 and TRBJ2-4; 8 bases align to TRBD2. The J segment lost 7 bases and the V segment lost 6 bases, leaving 8 bases of the junction unmatched. CDR1 SQVTM and CDR2 ANQGSEA come from the germline V gene. This CDR3 comprises 13 residues.

This clonotype was seen a handful of times. CDR3 sequence: CASRDRRLAVGELFF. CDR3 sequence (DNA): TGTGCCAGCAGGGATAGGAGACTAGCGGTCGGGGAGCTGTTTTTT. The V and J genes are TRBV7-2 and TRBJ2-2, with 9 bases matching TRBD2. The CDR3 has 15 residues. The V gene end was trimmed by 6 bases and the J gene end by 7 bases; junction bases not matched to a gene: 9. The V gene's germline CDR1 is SGHTA and CDR2 FQGNSA. Variable domain in full (rest from reference TRBV7-2 and TRBJ2-2): GAGVSQSPSNKVTEKGKDVELRCDPISGHTALYWYRQSLGQGLEFLIYFQGNSAPDKSGLPSDRFSAERTGGSVSTLTIQRTQQEDSAVYLCASRDRRLAVGELFFGEGSRLTVL.

This clonotype was seen ten or more times. In DNA form, the CDR3 reads TGTGCCAGCCGCCGGGGGTTGAGCACAGATACGCAGTATTTT. Its protein product is CASRRGLSTDTQYF. The chain combines TRBV6-5 with TRBJ2-3, with a tentative D call TRBD2 (6 bases). Per the germline V gene, CDR1 is MNHEY and CDR2 is SVGAGI. This CDR3 has 14 residues. V gave up 8 bases and J gave up 0 bases, with 12 bases separating them.

The gene calls are TRBV4-1 and TRBJ2-1, with 10 nucleotides matching TRBD1. CDR1 MGHRA and CDR2 YSYEKL come from the germline V gene. The trim removed 0 bases at V and 7 bases at J, leaving 12 bases unmatched. CDR3 length equals 18 residues. CDR3 DNA: TGCGCCAGCAGCCAAGATGGGGTCCCGGGACAGGGGAAAAATGAGCAGTTCTTC. It translates to CASSQDGVPGQGKNEQFF.

This clonotype was counted between two and nine times. The V gene is TRBV6-5, the J gene TRBJ2-7; unclear D gene. Trimming stripped 5 bases from V and 3 bases from J, with 14 bases between. CDR3 length: 14 residues. The germline CDR1 and CDR2 sequences are MNHEY and SVGAGI. The DNA of the CDR3 is TGTGCCAGCAGTGTGACGGATCCCGGCTACGAGCAGTACTTC. Translated: CASSVTDPGYEQYF.

In its sample, this clonotype was seen once. This chain connects TRBV20-1 to TRBJ2-3; 8 nucleotides agree with TRBD1. The CDR3 is 14 amino acids. V lost 3 bases to trimming and J lost 4 bases; unmatched junction nucleotides: 6. Germline V gene lookup returns CDR1 DFQATT and CDR2 SNEGSKA (reference sequence). The CDR3 here is CSASSQGAADTQYF. DNA for the CDR3: TGCAGTGCTAGTTCCCAGGGGGCGGCAGATACGCAGTATTTT.

This sequence joins TRBV7-2 and TRBJ1-5; possibly TRBD1 for D (5 bases). Trimming took off 5 bases at V and 6 bases at J, with 14 bases between the two ends. CDR1 is SGHTA, CDR2 FQGNSA, per germline. The CDR3 totals 14 residues. CDR3 nucleotide sequence: TGTGCCAGCAGCCCCGGGGGGTTTTTTCAGCCCCAGCATTTT. Translated, it gives CASSPGGFFQPQHF.

This clonotype occurred a few times. The chain couples TRBV11-2 to TRBJ2-7, with D uncertain. The V and J ends lost 0 bases and 5 bases respectively, with 5 bases between them. The germline V gene has CDR1 SGHAT and CDR2 FQNNGV. This CDR3 region has 12 residues. CDR3 residues: CASSLDQNEQYF. The CDR3 DNA sequence: TGTGCCAGCAGCTTAGACCAAAACGAGCAGTACTTC.

V gene TRBV7-8 combines with J gene TRBJ2-3; D perhaps matches TRBD2 (6 bases). Germline V lookup: CDR1 SGHVS, CDR2 FQNEAQ. V was clipped by 0 bases and J by 6 bases, with 16 bases between them. CDR3 length equals 16 residues. CDR3 region: CASSLAIRAGQDTQYF. The CDR3 DNA sequence: TGTGCCAGCAGCTTAGCGATTAGGGCGGGGCAGGATACGCAGTATTTT.

In this sample, this clonotype turned up a few times. The genes are TRBV6-4 and TRBJ2-3; D is possibly TRBD2 (5 bases). The CDR3 consists of 16 residues. The V end was cut by 5 bases, the J end by 2 bases, with 17 bases between. CDR1 is MRHNA and CDR2 is SNTAGT in the germline V gene. CDR3 sequence: CASSRSSSIPTDTQYF. The CDR3 region has the DNA TGTGCCAGCAGTCGGTCTAGCTCTATTCCCACAGATACGCAGTATTTT.

Comment on this clonotype: Germline is not matched at one junction end, which may reflect a read error. The chain links TRBV24-1 to TRBJ2-1, with 11 bases identical to TRBD1. CDR3 length equals 19 residues. Germline V lookup: CDR1 KGHDR, CDR2 SFDVKD. DNA for the CDR3: TGTGCCACCAGTGATACCGGGACAGGGGGACTCTTCTCCTACAAGGAGCAGTTCTTC. This translates into CATSDTGTGGLFSYKEQFF.

V and J are TRBV7-2 and TRBJ2-7; 8 bases agree with TRBD2. CDR3 length: 15 amino acids. Germline lookup yields CDR1 SGHTA and CDR2 FQGNSA. V gave up 5 bases and J gave up 7 bases; unmatched junction bases: 13. Here the CDR3 reads CASSPAGSGSEEQYF. Written as DNA, the CDR3 is TGTGCCAGCAGCCCGGCGGGAAGCGGGAGTGAAGAGCAGTACTTC. Supplemented by reference TRBV7-2 and TRBJ2-7, the full variable domain reads GAGVSQSPSNKVTEKGKDVELRCDPISGHTALYWYRQSLGQGLEFLIYFQGNSAPDKSGLPSDRFSAERTGGSVSTLTIQRTQQEDSAVYLCASSPAGSGSEEQYFGPGTRLTVT.

The chain links TRBV7-2 to TRBJ2-3, with a weak D call TRBD2 (5 bases). V lost 4 bases, J lost 8 bases, and 19 bases lay in between. Germline CDR1 SGHTA, CDR2 FQGNSA. This CDR3 has 15 residues. For the CDR3, the DNA is TGTGCCAGCAGCTATGACGGGGTAGTCCCGGCTACGCAGTATTTT. It yields the protein CASSYDGVVPATQYF.

This clonotype was counted a few times. This chain connects TRBV7-6 to TRBJ2-7; possibly TRBD2 for D (6 bases). Trimming took off 5 bases at V and 2 bases at J, with 13 bases between the two ends. CDR3 length: 14 amino acids. Germline V gene lookup returns CDR1 SGHVS and CDR2 FNYEAQ. This chain's CDR3 is CASSPTGLAYEQYF. Written as DNA, the CDR3 is TGTGCCAGCAGCCCTACGGGACTCGCCTACGAGCAGTACTTC. Variable domain in full (rest from reference TRBV7-6 and TRBJ2-7): GAGVSQSPRYKVTKRGQDVALRCDPISGHVSLYWYRQALGQGPEFLTYFNYEAQQDKSGLPNDRFSAERPEGSISTLTIQRTEQRDSAMYRCASSPTGLAYEQYFGPGTRLTVT.

This clonotype was found a few times. The chain is built from TRBV11-3 and TRBJ1-2, with D uncertain. CDR1 and CDR2 from the germline V gene are SGHNT and YENEEA. V lost 2 bases to trimming and J lost 6 bases, with 10 bases between them. This CDR3 has 13 residues. CDR3 sequence: CASSLRGFDGYTF. CDR3 coding DNA: TGTGCCAGCAGCTTAAGAGGGTTTGATGGCTACACCTTC.

This chain joins TRBV5-5 and TRBJ1-1; the D is unclear. Germline values: CDR1 SGHKS, CDR2 YYEKEE (reference sequence). Trimming shortened V by 6 bases and J by 0 bases, and 9 bases separated the two germline ends. This CDR3 region has 13 residues. Here the CDR3 DNA reads TGTGCCAGCATCCTGGCCCTGAACACTGAAGCTTTCTTT. The encoded protein is CASILALNTEAFF.

This clonotype was seen a few times. The V and J genes are TRBV20-1 and TRBJ2-2; D gene unclear. The germline V and J ends were trimmed by 0 bases and 6 bases, with 14 bases remaining between them. Germline values: CDR1 DFQATT, CDR2 SNEGSKA (reference sequence). This CDR3 contains 15 residues. The DNA for the CDR3 is TGCAGTGCTAGAGATCGAATAGGAGTTGCCGGGGAGCTGTTTTTT. This encodes CSARDRIGVAGELFF.